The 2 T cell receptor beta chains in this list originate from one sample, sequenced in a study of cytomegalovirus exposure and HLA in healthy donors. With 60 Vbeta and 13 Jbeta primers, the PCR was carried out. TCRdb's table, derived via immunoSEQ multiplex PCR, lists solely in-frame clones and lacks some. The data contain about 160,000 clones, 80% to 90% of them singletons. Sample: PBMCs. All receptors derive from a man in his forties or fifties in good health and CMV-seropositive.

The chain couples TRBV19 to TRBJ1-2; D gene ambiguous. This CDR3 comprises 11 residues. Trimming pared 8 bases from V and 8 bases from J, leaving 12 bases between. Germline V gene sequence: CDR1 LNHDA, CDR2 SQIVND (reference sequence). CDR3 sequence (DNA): TGTGCCAGTTCACTGGGCTGGGGCTACACCTTC. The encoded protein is CASSLGWGYTF.

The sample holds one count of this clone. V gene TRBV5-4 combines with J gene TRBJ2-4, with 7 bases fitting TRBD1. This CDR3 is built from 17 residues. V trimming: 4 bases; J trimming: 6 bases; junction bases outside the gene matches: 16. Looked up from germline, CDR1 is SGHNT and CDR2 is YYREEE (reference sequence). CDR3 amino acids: CASSPLNQGETRNIQYF. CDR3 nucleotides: TGTGCCAGCAGCCCGCTTAACCAGGGGGAGACAAGAAACATTCAGTACTTC.